The 21 T cell receptor beta chains presented below share a single source sample, sequenced in a study of shared clonotypes between healthy human individuals. This table comes from immunoSEQ multiplex PCR, and its TCRdb copy is limited to in-frame clones, with some not included. The data hold roughly 1,600,000 clones, with less than 99% observed a single time. Sequenced input: naive CD4+ T cells sorted from blood. Subset noted: CD45RA+ positively selected. Every receptor here comes from a man younger than 45 in good health.

This rearrangement joins TRBV6-1 to TRBJ2-1; no clear D gene. The V end lost 3 bases, the J end lost 1 base, and 10 bases lay between the germline ends. The CDR3 extends over 15 amino acids. The V gene's germline CDR1 is MNHNS and CDR2 SASEGT. The CDR3 DNA follows: TGTGCCAGCAGTGACCCCGGTTGGTCCTACAATGAGCAGTTCTTC. It specifies CASSDPGWSYNEQFF.

To note about this clone: Its ends do not fully match the called genes, so a read error is possible. The chain carries TRBV5-1 and TRBJ2-7; the match to TRBD2 covers 9 bases. The germline V gene has CDR1 SGHRS and CDR2 YFSETQ. The CDR3 spans 14 residues. The CDR3 bases are TGCGCCAGCAACTTGCTAGCGGGAATCTACGAGCAGTACTTC. Translated: CASNLLAGIYEQYF. The variable domain in full, completed from reference TRBV5-1 and TRBJ2-7, reads KAGVTQTPRYLIKTRGQQVTLSCSPISGHRSVSWYQQTPGQGLQFLFEYFSETQRNKGNFPGRFSGRQFSNSRSEMNVSTLELGDSALYLCASNLLAGIYEQYFGPGTRLTVT.

The rearrangement links TRBV29-1 to TRBJ2-2, with D uncertain. V lost 6 bases, J lost 0 bases, and 8 bases lay in between. The germline gives CDR1 SQVTM, CDR2 ANQGSEA. The CDR3 contains 13 residues. This chain's CDR3 is CSVPGTNTGELFF. Written as DNA, the CDR3 is TGCAGCGTGCCCGGAACGAACACCGGGGAGCTGTTTTTT.

V and J are TRBV5-8 and TRBJ2-5; 10 nucleotides align to TRBD2. V was clipped by 4 bases and J by 10 bases; unmatched bases: 10. CDR3 size: 14 residues. The germline V gene encodes CDR1 SGHTS and CDR2 YDEGEE. CDR3 region: CASSPGLASEDQYF. CDR3 DNA sequence: TGTGCCAGCAGCCCGGGACTAGCGTCCGAGGACCAGTACTTC.

This chain uses TRBV9 with TRBJ2-2; 10 bases fit TRBD2. CDR1 and CDR2 from the germline V gene are SGDLS and YYNGEE. V was clipped by 2 bases and J by 4 bases; unmatched bases: 8. The CDR3 consists of 17 residues. Here the CDR3 DNA reads TGTGCCAGCAGCGTCCTCTCTCTAGCGGGAGTCACCGGGGAGCTGTTTTTT. Encoded protein: CASSVLSLAGVTGELFF.

The chain has TRBV11-2 and TRBJ2-6; TRBD1 aligns across 7 bases. The germline CDR1 and CDR2 sequences are SGHAT and FQNNGV. The V segment lost 4 bases and the J segment 0 bases; nucleotides outside the gene matches: 12. The CDR3 contains 19 residues. Here the CDR3 DNA reads TGTGCCAGCAGCTCCCGGTGGACAGGCCTCGGCTCTGGGGCCAACGTCCTGACTTTC. Protein product: CASSSRWTGLGSGANVLTF.

This chain uses TRBV18 with TRBJ2-7, with 7 bases fitting TRBD2. This CDR3 comprises 17 residues. The V gene end was trimmed by 5 bases and the J gene end by 0 bases; junction bases not matched to a gene: 13. Germline V gene data show CDR1 as KGHSH and CDR2 as LQKENI. In DNA, the CDR3 is TGTGCCAGCTCAACCGGGACTAACTCAAAGAGCTCCTACGAGCAGTACTTC. Protein sequence: CASSTGTNSKSSYEQYF.

The chain uses TRBV4-2 and TRBJ2-3; 8 bases are shared with TRBD2. CDR1 is LGHNA, CDR2 YNFKEQ, per germline. Trimming removed 0 bases from V and 1 base from J; junction bases left unmatched: 6. The CDR3 extends over 17 amino acids. The chain's CDR3 is CASSQDGLAGGTDTQYF. For the CDR3, the DNA is TGTGCCAGCAGCCAAGATGGGCTAGCGGGCGGCACAGATACGCAGTATTTT.

This chain links TRBV6-5 with TRBJ2-5; D is possibly TRBD1 (5 bases). V shed 2 bases and J shed 7 bases, with 5 bases lying between them. The germline CDR1 and CDR2 sequences are MNHEY and SVGAGI. This CDR3 is built from 11 residues. The CDR3 sequence: CASSYQGTQYF. CDR3 DNA sequence: TGTGCCAGCAGTTACCAGGGGACCCAGTACTTC.

The genes are TRBV25-1 and TRBJ1-2; a possible D gene is TRBD1 (5 bases). The CDR3 covers 14 residues. Trimming removed 6 bases from V and 0 bases from J, with 11 bases in between. Germline V gene sequence: CDR1 MGHDK, CDR2 SYGVNS. The CDR3 sequence is CASRSTGANYGYTF. CDR3 nucleotide sequence: TGTGCCAGCAGATCAACGGGGGCTAACTATGGCTACACCTTC.

The chain couples TRBV29-1 to TRBJ2-1, with TRBD2 matching 9 bases. CDR3 size: 14 residues. V shed 3 bases and J 7 bases; nucleotides not matched to a gene: 7. Germline V lookup: CDR1 SQVTM, CDR2 ANQGSEA. The CDR3 DNA reads as TGCAGCGTTGATATGGCGGGAGGGCTAAATGAGCAGTTCTTC. As protein: CSVDMAGGLNEQFF.

The DNA for the CDR3 is TGTGCCAGCACCGGACTAGCGGGAGGGGAGCAGTTCTTC. It is translated as CASTGLAGGEQFF. V is TRBV6-6 and J is TRBJ2-1; 15 nucleotides match TRBD2. The V and J ends lost 7 bases and 10 bases, in that order; junction bases with no gene match: 2. The CDR3 totals 13 residues. CDR1 and CDR2 from the germline V gene are MNHNY and SVGAGI (reference sequence).

As to this clone: Within the sample, other DNA sequences also encode this same CDR3. This chain joins TRBV18 and TRBJ2-1; D is undetermined. V lost 3 bases to trimming and J lost 6 bases, with 3 bases between them. CDR1 and CDR2 (germline): KGHSH, LQKENI. This CDR3 is built from 11 residues. In DNA, the CDR3 is TGTGCCAGCTCACCTGCCAATGAGCAGTTCTTC. Amino acid sequence: CASSPANEQFF.

To note about this clone: Other DNA sequences in this specimen translate into the identical CDR3. V and J are TRBV7-7 and TRBJ2-2; tentatively, D is TRBD1 (5 bases). Germline V gene sequence: CDR1 SSHAT, CDR2 FNYEAQ (reference sequence). This CDR3 has 12 residues. Trimming stripped 3 bases from V and 6 bases from J, with 5 bases between. This chain's CDR3 is CASSLGPGELFF. The CDR3 nucleotides read TGTGCCAGCAGCTTGGGGCCCGGGGAGCTGTTTTTT.

This chain joins TRBV5-1 and TRBJ1-2; a weak D match, TRBD1 (6 bases). Deletions cut 0 bases from V and 6 bases from J, with 9 bases between. Germline CDR1 SGHRS, CDR2 YFSETQ. The CDR3 totals 13 residues. CDR3 nucleotide sequence: TGCGCCAGCAGCTTGGGACAGGAAGATGGCTACACCTTC. Amino acids: CASSLGQEDGYTF.

The rearrangement joins TRBV27 to TRBJ2-3; D ambiguous. The CDR3 is made up of 16 amino acids. Germline V gene lookup returns CDR1 MNHEY and CDR2 SMNVEV (reference sequence). Trimming left V 1 base short and J 5 bases short, with 16 bases between. The CDR3 DNA is TGTGCCAGCAGTTTATTCGGCCGGCCGATAGGAGATACGCAGTATTTT. This gives the protein CASSLFGRPIGDTQYF.

The V gene is TRBV5-1, the J gene TRBJ2-1, with a tentative D call TRBD2 (6 bases). This CDR3 comprises 16 residues. The germline V and J ends were trimmed by 6 bases and 0 bases, with 16 bases remaining between them. Germline assignment: CDR1 SGHRS and CDR2 YFSETQ. The CDR3: CASNTGLPSSYNEQFF. The CDR3 bases are TGCGCCAGCAACACGGGACTTCCGAGCTCCTACAATGAGCAGTTCTTC.

This chain joins TRBV7-8 and TRBJ2-1; D call uncertain. CDR1 and CDR2 from the germline V gene are SGHVS and FQNEAQ. V lost 1 base and J lost 4, with 8 bases in between. This CDR3 is 14 amino acids long. The CDR3 spells CASSLGQSYNEQFF. CDR3 in DNA: TGTGCCAGCAGCTTAGGTCAATCGTACAATGAGCAGTTCTTC.

The chain carries TRBV27 and TRBJ2-7; 9 bases match TRBD2. Germline V gene data show CDR1 as MNHEY and CDR2 as SMNVEV (reference sequence). The CDR3 sequence is 18 residues long. Germline trimming cut 5 bases from V and 2 bases from J; bases unmatched to any gene: 16. The CDR3 DNA reads as TGTGCCAGCAGTCCTCCTCCTAGCGGGATACTTTTCCCCTACGAGCAGTACTTC. Its protein product is CASSPPPSGILFPYEQYF.

The V call is TRBV11-3, the J call TRBJ2-5; D is perhaps TRBD1 (5 bases). The CDR3 is 14 residues long. Germline V gene data show CDR1 as SGHNT and CDR2 as YENEEA. Trimming took 5 bases from V and 7 from J, leaving 17 bases between them. This CDR3 reads CASSQEQGQGTQYF. DNA of the CDR3: TGTGCCAGCAGCCAAGAGCAGGGTCAGGGGACCCAGTACTTC. The full variable domain, rest sourced from reference TRBV11-3 and TRBJ2-5, is EAGVVQSPRYKIIEKKQPVAFWCNPISGHNTLYWYLQNLGQGPELLIRYENEEAVDDSQLPKDRFSAERLKGVDSTLKIQPAELGDSAVYLCASSQEQGQGTQYFGPGTRLLVL.

The chain links TRBV30 to TRBJ2-1, with D possibly matching TRBD2 (5 bases). V was pared by 4 bases and J by 1 base, with 14 bases between. The CDR3 loop spans 15 amino acids. Per the germline V gene, CDR1 is GTSNPN and CDR2 is SVGIG (reference sequence). The CDR3 DNA is TGTGCCTGGATTGACGGCCGGAGGTCCTACAATGAGCAGTTCTTC. Its translation: CAWIDGRRSYNEQFF. Together with reference TRBV30 and TRBJ2-1, the CDR3 gives the full variable domain: SQTIHQWPATLVQPVGSPLSLECTVEGTSNPNLYWYRQAAGRGLQLLFYSVGIGQISSEVPQNLSASRPQDRQFILSSKKLLLSDSGFYLCAWIDGRRSYNEQFFGPGTRLTVL.